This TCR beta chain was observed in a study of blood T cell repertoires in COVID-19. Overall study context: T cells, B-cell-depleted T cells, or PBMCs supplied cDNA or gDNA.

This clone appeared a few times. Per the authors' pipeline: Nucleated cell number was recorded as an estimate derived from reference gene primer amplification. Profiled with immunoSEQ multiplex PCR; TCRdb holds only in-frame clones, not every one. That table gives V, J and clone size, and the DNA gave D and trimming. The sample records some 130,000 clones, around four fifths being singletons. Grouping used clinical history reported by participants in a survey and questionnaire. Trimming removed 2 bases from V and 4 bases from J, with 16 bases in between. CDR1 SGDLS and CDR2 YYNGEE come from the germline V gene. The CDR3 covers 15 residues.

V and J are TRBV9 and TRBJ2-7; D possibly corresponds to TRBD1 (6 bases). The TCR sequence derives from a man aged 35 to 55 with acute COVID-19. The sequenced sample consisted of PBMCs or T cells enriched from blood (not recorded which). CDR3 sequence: CASSVATGNGYEQYF. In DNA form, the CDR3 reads TGTGCCAGCAGCGTGGCTACAGGGAATGGGTACGAGCAGTACTTC.